These 27 T cell receptor beta chains were all obtained from the same sample, sequenced in a study of T cell responses to AZD1222 COVID-19 vaccine. Some clones are missing from TCRdb's copy, which holds only in-frame ones; the method was immunoSEQ multiplex PCR. Counted here are over 130,000 clones, about 93% occurring once; the ten biggest clones make up 1.3%. The sample in question was peripheral blood, obtained on day 0 of AZD1222 vaccination. The receptors come from an adult in good health.

This chain joins TRBV5-1 and TRBJ2-3, with D hard to call. Trimming cost V 2 bases and J 9 bases, with 16 bases left between them. CDR1 and CDR2 (germline): SGHRS, YFSETQ. This CDR3 region has 14 residues. CDR3 residues: CASSFLTDLGTQYF. Written as DNA, the CDR3 is TGCGCCAGCAGCTTTCTAACTGATTTAGGAACGCAGTATTTT.

The V call is TRBV13, the J call TRBJ1-1; D not certain. V was shortened by 5 bases and J by 2 bases, with 9 bases between the two germline ends. Germline CDR1 PRHDT, CDR2 FYEKMQ (reference sequence). The CDR3 has 13 residues. CDR3 amino acids: CASSANRNTEAFF. Written as DNA, the CDR3 is TGTGCCAGCAGCGCCAACCGAAACACTGAAGCTTTCTTT.

The chain joins TRBV7-2 to TRBJ1-2; D may be TRBD1 (5 bases). V was pared by 0 bases and J by 2 bases, with 10 bases between. The germline V gene encodes CDR1 SGHTA and CDR2 FQGNSA. There are 15 residues in the CDR3. CDR3 region: CASSLAGEGNYGYTF. Here the CDR3 DNA reads TGTGCCAGCAGCTTAGCGGGGGAAGGGAACTATGGCTACACCTTC. Complete variable domain (other parts from reference TRBV7-2 and TRBJ1-2): GAGVSQSPSNKVTEKGKDVELRCDPISGHTALYWYRQSLGQGLEFLIYFQGNSAPDKSGLPSDRFSAERTGGSVSTLTIQRTQQEDSAVYLCASSLAGEGNYGYTFGSGTRLTVV.

The DNA for the CDR3 is TGTGCCAGCTCACCACGGACTCCACGGATTCAAGAGACCCAGTACTTC. It specifies CASSPRTPRIQETQYF. The gene calls are TRBV18 and TRBJ2-5; TRBD2 might be the D (5 bases). Germline loops: CDR1 KGHSH, CDR2 LQKENI. The V end was cut by 1 base, the J end by 2 bases, with 14 bases between. The CDR3 has 16 residues. The complete variable domain, with remaining parts taken from reference TRBV18 and TRBJ2-5, reads NAGVMQNPRHLVRRRGQEARLRCSPMKGHSHVYWYRQLPEEGLKFMVYLQKENIIDESGMPKERFSAEFPKEGPSILRIQQVVRGDSAAYFCASSPRTPRIQETQYFGPGTRLLVL.

The gene calls are TRBV27 and TRBJ1-5; D gene uncertain. The V end lost 6 bases, the J end lost 5 bases, and 8 bases lay between the germline ends. This CDR3 contains 12 residues. Germline assignment: CDR1 MNHEY and CDR2 SMNVEV (reference sequence). This CDR3 is CASRAGYQPQHF. As DNA, the CDR3 is TGTGCCAGCAGGGCCGGTTATCAGCCCCAGCATTTT.

V gene TRBV20-1 combines with J gene TRBJ2-5; D is perhaps TRBD2 (5 bases). Per germline, CDR1 DFQATT and CDR2 SNEGSKA (reference sequence). The V gene lost 1 base and the J gene lost 8 bases, with 8 bases spanning the gap. The length of the CDR3 is 11 residues. The DNA of the CDR3 is TGCAGTGCTAGAGGAGGGAACACCCAGTACTTC. Its protein is CSARGGNTQYF.

This chain joins TRBV6-4 and TRBJ2-2; 8 bases match TRBD2. The CDR3 totals 15 residues. The V gene end was trimmed by 4 bases and the J gene end by 3 bases; junction bases not matched to a gene: 4. Germline V gene data show CDR1 as MRHNA and CDR2 as SNTAGT. The CDR3 DNA reads as TGTGCCAGCAGTGCGACTAGCGCTTACACCGGGGAGCTGTTTTTT. Its translation: CASSATSAYTGELFF.

In its sample, this clone was seen once. The chain recombines TRBV29-1 with TRBJ1-2; D is unresolved. CDR1 and CDR2 from the germline V gene are SQVTM and ANQGSEA. CDR3 length: 13 residues. V was clipped by 7 bases and J by 0 bases, with 12 bases between them. Here the CDR3 reads CSALSTANYGYTF. Here the CDR3 DNA reads TGCAGCGCTCTGAGCACAGCTAACTATGGCTACACCTTC.

The chain recombines TRBV20-1 with TRBJ2-5; D perhaps matches TRBD1 (5 bases). CDR1 and CDR2 (germline): DFQATT, SNEGSKA (reference sequence). This CDR3 is 10 amino acids long. The CDR3 is CSAGLETQYF. For the CDR3, the DNA is TGCAGCGCAGGGTTGGAGACCCAGTACTTC.

This chain uses TRBV29-1 with TRBJ1-1; TRBD1 matches at 7 bases. Germline trimming cut 4 bases from V and 1 base from J; bases unmatched to any gene: 3. The CDR3 is 13 amino acids. Germline-derived CDR1 and CDR2 are SQVTM and ANQGSEA. CDR3 sequence (DNA): TGCAGCGTTGTACGGACAGGGAACACTGAAGCTTTCTTT. Translating gives CSVVRTGNTEAFF.

V and J are TRBV23-1 and TRBJ2-5; the D gene is possibly TRBD1 (5 bases). TRBV23-1 is annotated as an ORF whose role is uncertain. V was pared by 6 bases and J by 1 base, with 15 bases between. The CDR3 extends over 15 amino acids. The chain's CDR3 is CASSQKRGLQETQYF. CDR3 DNA sequence: TGCGCCAGCAGCCAAAAAAGGGGTCTCCAAGAGACCCAGTACTTC.

The chain uses TRBV11-2 and TRBJ1-4; no clear D. Germline values: CDR1 SGHAT, CDR2 FQNNGV. V dropped 4 bases and J dropped 2 bases, with 8 bases sitting between them. CDR3 size: 14 residues. CDR3 loop: CASSSVLTNEKLFF. DNA for the CDR3: TGTGCCAGCAGCTCCGTCCTGACTAATGAAAAACTGTTTTTT.

V is TRBV7-2 and J is TRBJ2-1, with TRBD1 matching over 9 bases. Germline CDR1 and CDR2: SGHTA and FQGNSA. The trim removed 0 bases at V and 4 bases at J, leaving 1 base unmatched. The CDR3 is 15 residues long. In nucleotides, the CDR3 is TGTGCCAGCAGCTTAGCACAGGGGGCGTACAATGAGCAGTTCTTC. Translated, it gives CASSLAQGAYNEQFF. Combining the CDR3 with reference TRBV7-2 and TRBJ2-1 gives the whole variable domain GAGVSQSPSNKVTEKGKDVELRCDPISGHTALYWYRQSLGQGLEFLIYFQGNSAPDKSGLPSDRFSAERTGGSVSTLTIQRTQQEDSAVYLCASSLAQGAYNEQFFGPGTRLTVL.

The chain is built from TRBV5-1 and TRBJ2-3; TRBD2 is a possible D gene (5 bases). The CDR3 is 16 amino acids. The V gene's germline CDR1 is SGHRS and CDR2 YFSETQ. V lost 4 bases and J 2 bases, leaving 17 bases between the germline ends. For the CDR3, the DNA is TGCGCCAGCAGCGGAGACTCGGGGTACCCCACAGATACGCAGTATTTT. Its protein product is CASSGDSGYPTDTQYF.

The rearrangement uses TRBV18 and TRBJ2-1; the D gene is possibly TRBD2 (5 bases). Between the trimmed V and J ends, which lost 1 base and 10 bases, there was a span of 11 bases. The CDR3 runs to 13 residues. Germline loops: CDR1 KGHSH, CDR2 LQKENI. Here the CDR3 reads CASSPREDWEQFF. The CDR3 DNA sequence: TGTGCCAGCTCACCACGTGAGGACTGGGAGCAGTTCTTC.

J is TRBJ1-4 and V is TRBV10-3; D not certain. Germline V gene sequence: CDR1 ENHRY, CDR2 SYGVKD. This CDR3 has 21 amino acids. V lost 7 bases and J lost 0, with 30 bases in between. CDR3 amino acids: CAITPRGGEARKYATNEKLFF. CDR3 coding DNA: TGTGCCATCACCCCTCGCGGTGGGGAGGCTCGCAAATATGCAACTAATGAAAAACTGTTTTTT.

V gene TRBV7-2 combines with J gene TRBJ2-2; a possible D gene is TRBD1 (6 bases). The germline V gene has CDR1 SGHTA and CDR2 FQGNSA. Trimming took 1 base from V and 7 from J, leaving 10 bases between them. The CDR3 is 14 residues long. Written as DNA, the CDR3 is TGTGCCAGCAGCTTAGATGGGACACGCGGGGAGCTGTTTTTT. As protein: CASSLDGTRGELFF.

The V call is TRBV5-6, the J call TRBJ1-2; D possibly corresponds to TRBD1 (6 bases). Trimming removed 0 bases from V and 1 base from J, with 10 bases in between. Germline V gene data show CDR1 as SGHDT and CDR2 as YYEEEE. CDR3 length: 15 amino acids. The CDR3 loop is CASSLGGRNNYGYTF. The CDR3 coding sequence is TGTGCCAGCAGCTTGGGGGGGCGAAATAACTATGGCTACACCTTC. Supplemented by reference TRBV5-6 and TRBJ1-2, the full variable domain reads DAGVTQSPTHLIKTRGQQVTLRCSPKSGHDTVSWYQQALGQGPQFIFQYYEEEERQRGNFPDRFSGHQFPNYSSELNVNALLLGDSALYLCASSLGGRNNYGYTFGSGTRLTVV.

The V gene is TRBV6-5, the J gene TRBJ1-6; TRBD1 might be the D (5 bases). Germline loops: CDR1 MNHEY, CDR2 SVGAGI. V dropped 8 bases and J dropped 5 bases, with 13 bases sitting between them. The CDR3 is 14 residues long. The CDR3 DNA reads as TGTGCCAGCTGGCGGGGGGGGGATAATTCACCCCTCCACTTT. This gives the protein CASWRGGDNSPLHF.

The chain uses TRBV27 and TRBJ2-7; TRBD1 is a possible D gene (5 bases). V was trimmed by 3 bases and J by 5 bases, leaving 11 bases between them. The CDR3 runs 13 residues. CDR1 is MNHEY and CDR2 is SMNVEV in the germline V gene (reference sequence). CDR3 coding DNA: TGTGCCAGCAGTTTGTCTGGGGCCCACGAGCAGTACGTC. This codes for CASSLSGAHEQYV.

The chain is built from TRBV7-7 and TRBJ1-1; 11 bases align to TRBD1. V shed 5 bases, J shed 2 bases, and the junction held 4 bases outside the gene matches. Germline CDR1 is SSHAT and CDR2 is FNYEAQ (reference sequence). The CDR3 consists of 15 residues. The CDR3 DNA reads as TGTGCCAGCAGCCCAGGGACAGGGGGAAACACTGAAGCTTTCTTT. Its protein product is CASSPGTGGNTEAFF.

The gene calls are TRBV29-1 and TRBJ1-1; no reliable D call. The CDR3 extends over 14 amino acids. Germline CDR1 SQVTM, CDR2 ANQGSEA. Trimming took 3 bases from V and 5 from J, leaving 16 bases between them. The CDR3 DNA is TGCAGCGTTGAGCTCGGCGTAGGATGGACTGAAGCTTTCTTT. It specifies CSVELGVGWTEAFF.

This clone has just a few counts. This chain connects TRBV27 to TRBJ2-7; possibly TRBD2 for D (5 bases). Between the trimmed V and J ends, which lost 3 bases and 0 bases, there was a span of 15 bases. Germline loops: CDR1 MNHEY, CDR2 SMNVEV (reference sequence). The CDR3 length is 16 residues. CDR3 coding DNA: TGTGCCAGCAGTTTTCCGAGGAAGGACTGCTCCTACGAGCAGTACGTC. Its translation is CASSFPRKDCSYEQYV.

This clone was observed once. CDR3 loop: CAWTKGPEKLFF. CDR3 in DNA: TGTGCCTGGACAAAAGGACCTGAAAAACTGTTTTTT. The rearrangement links TRBV30 to TRBJ1-4; unclear D gene. CDR3 length: 12 residues. Trimming shortened V by 4 bases and J by 7 bases, and 10 bases separated the two germline ends. From germline, CDR1 is GTSNPN and CDR2 SVGIG (reference sequence).

The V call is TRBV30, the J call TRBJ2-2; D is uncertain. Germline-derived CDR1 and CDR2 are GTSNPN and SVGIG (reference sequence). Trimming removed 4 bases at V and 7 bases at J, with 19 bases between. This CDR3 spans 15 amino acids. The CDR3 is CAWTRAAWSDGELFF. The CDR3 bases are TGTGCCTGGACTAGGGCAGCTTGGAGTGACGGGGAGCTGTTTTTT.

The J gene is TRBJ1-1, the V gene TRBV7-2; D may be TRBD1 (5 bases). This CDR3 region has 13 residues. V was shortened by 0 bases and J by 5 bases, with 7 bases between the two germline ends. Germline-derived CDR1 and CDR2 are SGHTA and FQGNSA. This CDR3 reads CASSLASGTEAFF. As DNA, the CDR3 is TGTGCCAGCAGCTTAGCCTCAGGGACTGAAGCTTTCTTT.

The chain links TRBV9 to TRBJ2-1; 15 bases are a match to TRBD2. V trimming: 4 bases; J trimming: 4 bases; junction bases outside the gene matches: 6. The CDR3 loop spans 17 amino acids. The germline V gene has CDR1 SGDLS and CDR2 YYNGEE. Written as DNA, the CDR3 is TGTGCCAGCAGCATGGGACTAGCGGGAGGTGGGTACAATGAGCAGTTCTTC. Translated, it gives CASSMGLAGGGYNEQFF.